This T cell receptor beta chain was sequenced during a study of blood T cells in healthy people across ages. Findings and caveats of the study: Observed TCR beta diversity showed a strong correlation with the percentage of naive T cells as measured by flow cytometry.

For the second PCR, which ran for roughly 6 to 12 cycles, a sample-barcoded 5' primer and a J-beta primer mix were used. MiXCR was run by TCRdb on the 5' RACE reads, yielding one entry per CDR3 protein. This table has more than 650,000 distinct CDR3 sequences, about 48% appearing once. This CDR3 has 15 amino acids. V dropped 5 bases and J dropped 2; count of bases not matched to a gene: 3. Looked up from germline, CDR1 is MNHEY and CDR2 is SMNVEV (reference sequence). This clonotype was seen only a few times. Its specificity is unknown. The gene calls are TRBV27 and TRBJ1-6; 7 nucleotides line up with TRBD1. The specimen was blood. The receptor was derived from an elderly man in good health. The CDR3 loop is CASSGTVPYNSPLHF. The CDR3 nucleotides are TGTGCCAGCAGTGGGACAGTACCCTATAATTCACCCCTCCACTTT.